This T cell receptor beta chain was found in a study of Ad26.COV2.S vaccination and SARS-CoV-2 variants. Findings and limits, study-wide: Total T cell responses, in the TCR breadth and depth analyses, may have been underestimated. The placebo group had lower spike-specific TCR breadth than the vaccine recipients did. Reportedly, after vaccination the spike-specific CD8+ and CD4+ T cell responses displayed substantial breadth.

Measured with immunoSEQ multiplex PCR; TCRdb has only the in-frame clones, and not every one. Among about 350,000 clones listed, about 90% were seen once. About this clone itself: What it binds is not known.

This CDR3 is 14 amino acids long. From germline, CDR1 is SGHDT and CDR2 YYEEEE. Trimming cost V 0 bases and J 6 bases, with 10 bases left between them. This clonotype originated in a human donor who had recovered from COVID-19. The sequencing here drew on peripheral blood, taken after recovery from COVID-19. The gene calls are TRBV5-6 and TRBJ2-1; unclear D gene. This CDR3 reads CASSLGRPLNEQFF. Written as DNA, the CDR3 is TGTGCCAGCAGCTTGGGCAGACCTCTCAATGAGCAGTTCTTC.